These 16 T cell receptor beta chains originate from one sample sequenced in a study of cytomegalovirus exposure and HLA in healthy donors (dated by TCRdb to about 2017). The library was made by the immunoSEQ multiplex PCR assay. For the multiplex PCR, a mixture combining 60 forward primers for TCR Vbeta segments and 13 reverse primers for TCR Jbeta segments was used. TCRdb provides this immuneACCESS table in a form limited to in-frame rearrangements. Some clones are lacking; in checked studies, under half of them reflect an unresolved V gene, and why the rest are absent is not known. This sample is represented by around 150,000 clones; roughly 77% of them were singletons. The top ten clones comprise around 2% of the sample. The sequencing input was PBMCs. The receptors originated from a man aged 25-45 years in good health and CMV-seronegative.

The chain links TRBV27 to TRBJ2-7, with TRBD2 as a possible D gene (5 bases). Deletions cut 3 bases from V and 6 bases from J, with 9 bases between. CDR1 and CDR2 from the germline V gene are MNHEY and SMNVEV (reference sequence). The CDR3 is 12 residues long. CDR3 sequence (DNA): TGTGCCAGCAGTTTTCGAGGGTCCGAGCAGTACTTC. This codes for CASSFRGSEQYF.

This chain connects TRBV28 to TRBJ2-7, with D tentatively TRBD1 (6 bases). Trimming removed 6 bases from V and 5 bases from J, with 17 bases in between. This CDR3 region has 14 residues. Germline loops: CDR1 MDHEN, CDR2 SYDVKM. The CDR3 spells CASRLRQVINEQYF. The CDR3 region has the DNA TGTGCCAGCAGGCTACGACAGGTTATTAACGAGCAGTACTTC.

This clone has a handful of counts. In nucleotides, the CDR3 is TGTGCCAGCACTGAAGCAGGGGCAGGGGGAAACACCATATATTTT. Amino acid sequence: CASTEAGAGGNTIYF. The genes are TRBV28 and TRBJ1-3, with D maybe TRBD1 (6 bases). CDR1 and CDR2 (germline): MDHEN, SYDVKM. V was pared by 7 bases and J by 4 bases, with 17 bases between. The CDR3 is 15 residues long. Full variable domain (outside the CDR3, taken from reference TRBV28 and TRBJ1-3): DVKVTQSSRYLVKRTGEKVFLECVQDMDHENMFWYRQDPGLGLRLIYFSYDVKMKEKGDIPEGYSVSREKKERFSLILESASTNQTSMYLCASTEAGAGGNTIYFGEGSWLTVV.

The V gene is TRBV10-1, the J gene TRBJ2-1; a possible D gene is TRBD2 (5 bases). The germline V gene has CDR1 WNHNN and CDR2 SYGVQD (reference sequence). The CDR3 spans 15 residues. The ends were cut back, 0 bases at V and 7 bases at J, with 13 bases in the middle. The chain's CDR3 is CASSESVGLANEQFF. The CDR3 DNA is TGCGCCAGCAGTGAGTCTGTCGGTTTAGCGAATGAGCAGTTCTTC.

This clone was observed a handful of times. This chain connects TRBV6-1 to TRBJ1-1; no definite D call. Trimming removed 6 bases from V and 1 base from J, with 9 bases in between. The CDR3 loop spans 13 amino acids. CDR1 is MNHNS, CDR2 SASEGT, per germline. The CDR3 region is CASSSLANTEAFF. Written as DNA, the CDR3 is TGTGCCAGCAGCAGTCTGGCGAACACTGAAGCTTTCTTT.

A few counts support this clone. The chain carries TRBV27 and TRBJ2-7; 10 bases fit TRBD1. Germline V gene data show CDR1 as MNHEY and CDR2 as SMNVEV (reference sequence). V was clipped by 4 bases and J by 0 bases; unmatched bases: 0. CDR3 length: 14 amino acids. The CDR3 here is CASSWTGGSYEQYF. The CDR3 nucleotides are TGTGCCAGCAGTTGGACAGGGGGCTCCTACGAGCAGTACTTC.

The CDR3 nucleotides are TGTGCCAGCAGTTATGAGGGGGCGACTGAAGCTTTCTTT. Amino acids: CASSYEGATEAFF. This sequence joins TRBV6-6 and TRBJ1-1; 7 bases map to TRBD1. The CDR3 loop spans 13 amino acids. Germline values: CDR1 MNHNY, CDR2 SVGAGI (reference sequence). V shed 3 bases, J shed 5 bases, and the junction held 3 bases outside the gene matches.

The V call is TRBV4-1, the J call TRBJ2-7; 9 bases agree with TRBD2. This CDR3 is 16 amino acids long. CDR1 and CDR2 (germline): MGHRA, YSYEKL. Germline trimming cut 3 bases from V and 5 bases from J; bases unmatched to any gene: 11. In nucleotides, the CDR3 is TGCGCCAGCAGCCATCCCAGGGGCGGGAGGGTTGACGAGCAGTACTTC. Its translation: CASSHPRGGRVDEQYF.

The chain has TRBV28 and TRBJ1-1; possible D gene TRBD1, 5 bases. The CDR3 runs to 13 residues. V lost 5 bases to trimming and J lost 3 bases, with 10 bases between them. Germline CDR1 is MDHEN and CDR2 is SYDVKM. The CDR3 sequence is CASSRGEDTEAFF. CDR3 coding DNA: TGTGCCAGCAGTCGGGGGGAGGACACTGAAGCTTTCTTT.

V and J are TRBV18 and TRBJ1-3, with 12 positions matching TRBD1. The germline V gene encodes CDR1 KGHSH and CDR2 LQKENI. The length of the CDR3 is 18 residues. V was clipped by 6 bases and J by 2 bases; unmatched bases: 11. This CDR3 is CASSPGTGGAEAGNTIYF. CDR3 DNA sequence: TGTGCCAGCTCCCCCGGGACAGGGGGCGCGGAGGCTGGAAACACCATATATTTT.

As for this clone: Relative to the germline gene, one junction end is altered; a read error may explain this. V gene TRBV5-1 combines with J gene TRBJ1-2; no reliable D call. The CDR3 is 12 residues long. Germline values: CDR1 SGHRS, CDR2 YFSETQ. CDR3 residues: CASRSTNYGYPF. DNA for the CDR3: TGCGCCAGCCGGTCCACAAACTATGGCTACCCCTTC.

This clone was seen just once. The chain is built from TRBV4-2 and TRBJ2-5; D perhaps matches TRBD2 (6 bases). The CDR3 contains 16 residues. Germline assignment: CDR1 LGHNA and CDR2 YNFKEQ. V was trimmed by 1 base and J by 2 bases, leaving 14 bases between them. In nucleotides, the CDR3 is TGTGCCAGCAGCCAAGGGGAGGCCTCACCACAAGAGACCCAGTACTTC. It is translated as CASSQGEASPQETQYF.

Only a few counts were recorded for this clone. This chain joins TRBV5-4 and TRBJ2-7; TRBD2 aligns across 10 bases. The V gene's germline CDR1 is SGHNT and CDR2 YYREEE (reference sequence). With 4 bases clipped from V and 5 bases from J, the junction kept 3 bases outside the gene matches. The length of the CDR3 is 13 residues. For the CDR3, the DNA is TGTGCCAGCAGCCCGGGGACTAGCGACGAGCAGTACTTC. It translates to CASSPGTSDEQYF.

The chain joins TRBV4-1 to TRBJ2-2; maybe TRBD1 (6 bases). V was trimmed by 4 bases and J by 0 bases, leaving 21 bases between them. CDR1 and CDR2 (germline): MGHRA, YSYEKL. The CDR3 length is 19 residues. CDR3 in DNA: TGCGCCAGCAGCCTCCGAGTGCAGGGGCCCAAACCGAACACCGGGGAGCTGTTTTTT. Encoded protein: CASSLRVQGPKPNTGELFF.

The gene calls are TRBV28 and TRBJ2-3, with D tentatively TRBD1 (6 bases). The CDR3 has 13 residues. V was shortened by 6 bases and J by 2 bases, with 9 bases between the two germline ends. CDR1 and CDR2 from the germline V gene are MDHEN and SYDVKM. The CDR3 protein is CASRDRVTDTQYF. The CDR3 DNA is TGTGCCAGCAGGGACAGAGTCACAGATACGCAGTATTTT.

The chain has TRBV9 and TRBJ1-4; maybe TRBD1 (6 bases). Per the germline V gene, CDR1 is SGDLS and CDR2 is YYNGEE. Trimming took off 4 bases at V and 7 bases at J, with 17 bases between the two ends. The CDR3 consists of 15 residues. The CDR3 nucleotides read TGTGCCAGCAGCTCAACCGGGACAACACGTGAAAAACTGTTTTTT. This translates into CASSSTGTTREKLFF.